This TCR beta chain was retrieved from a study of shared clonotypes between healthy human individuals. Profiling relied on immunoSEQ multiplex PCR, and the TCRdb table lists in-frame clones only, not all of them. The sample yields about 1.5 million clones, 98% seen once. The V gene lost 6 bases and the J gene lost 0 bases, with 15 bases spanning the gap. Germline V gene data show CDR1 as MDHEN and CDR2 as SYDVKM. CDR3 length: 16 residues. The gene calls are TRBV28 and TRBJ2-1; TRBD2 is a possible D gene (6 bases). The receptor comes from a man aged 30-40 years in good health. The sample taken for sequencing was naive CD4+ T cells sorted from blood. Subset meaning: CD45RA+ positively selected. CDR3 in amino acids: CASRALATSSYNEQFF. CDR3 DNA: TGTGCCAGCAGAGCCCTAGCGACCAGCTCCTACAATGAGCAGTTCTTC.